The present T cell receptor (beta chain) was sequenced within a study of blood T cells in healthy people across ages. Overall study: When template switching was applied, about one barcoded beta molecule was captured per two T cells. Study-wide points: Naive T cell percentage by flow cytometry tracked strongly with beta diversity. No conclusive comparison of naive versus antigen-experienced cells was possible with unsorted PBMCs.

The study isolated at least 6.5 million PBMCs from each sample. The second PCR ran roughly 7 to 12 cycles with a sample-barcoded 5' primer and J-beta primers. A single record per CDR3 protein comes from TCRdb applying MiXCR to the 5' RACE reads. The data hold around 850,000 distinct CDR3 sequences, with under 40% observed a single time. The CDR3 contains 15 residues. V lost 1 base to trimming and J lost 1 base, with 11 bases between them. Germline V gene lookup returns CDR1 LGHNA and CDR2 YSLEER. Concerning this clonotype itself: The target antigen is unknown.

The sequenced sample consisted of blood. The chain has TRBV4-3 and TRBJ2-7, with unresolved D. The receptor was derived from a man aged 18 to 29 in good health. The CDR3 DNA sequence: TGCGCCAGCAGCCAAGTCCCGCCCAAGTCCTACGAGCAGTACTTC. It is translated as CASSQVPPKSYEQYF.